The rows below give T cell receptor beta chains drawn from one sample of a study of early T cells in non-severe SARS-CoV-2 infection. TCRdb ran MiXCR on the 5' RACE reads and lists one entry per CDR3 protein. This table holds 110,000 or so distinct CDR3 sequences, about 12% found once. Sequencing was carried out using whole blood. Source of these receptors: an adult who was a healthcare worker with PCR-confirmed SARS-CoV-2 infection or an uninfected control (not recorded which). Both conserved end residues are part of each CDR3. D genes are given only for firm matches. Size is stated for part of the rows, as once, few or many counts, or as a class when the clone is expanded.

>-|-|TRBV18|TRBJ1-1
TGTGCCAGCTCACTCGCCTCAGGGCGAGGGATGAACACTGAAGCTTTCTTT
CASSLASGRGMNTEAFF
>TRBD1|many|TRBV28|TRBJ1-4
TGTGCCAGCAGTTTATTACAGGGGGCAGGGAATAGGTTTTTT
CASSLLQGAGNRFF
>TRBD2|many|TRBV11-2|TRBJ2-7
TGTGCCAGCAGCCGAAGCGGGGGGGACTCCTACGAGCAGTACTTC
CASSRSGGDSYEQYF
>TRBD1|-|TRBV28|TRBJ1-2
TGTGCCAGCAGGTTGACAGGGGGCCTCTATGGCTACACCTTC
CASRLTGGLYGYTF
>TRBD1|few|TRBV19|TRBJ1-5
TGTGCCAGTAGTACCCCCTCAGGGGGCAGCAATCAGCCCCAGCATTTT
CASSTPSGGSNQPQHF
>-|many|TRBV12-3/TRBV12-4|TRBJ1-5
TGTGCCAGCAGTTTTTCTGATAGCAATCAGCCCCAGCATTTT
CASSFSDSNQPQHF
>-|-|TRBV21-1|TRBJ1-5
TGTGCCGGCAGTCGGGACAGTCAAATTAGCAATCAGCCCCAGCATTTT
CAGSRDSQISNQPQHF
>-|-|TRBV3-1|TRBJ1-1
TGTGCCAGCAGCCAAAGGAAATTTGAAGCTTTCTTT
CASSQRKFEAFF
>-|many|TRBV10-1|TRBJ1-1
TGCGCCAGCTCACCGTATGTGGACACTGAAGCTTTCTTT
CASSPYVDTEAFF
>TRBD2|-|TRBV5-4|TRBJ2-5
TGTGCCAGCAGCGGGGGGGTAGCGTCGCGAGAGACCCAGTACTTC
CASSGGVASRETQYF
>-|once|TRBV28|TRBJ2-7
TGTGCCAGCAGTAAAGACCGGGGACCAGGCCCCTACGAGCAGTACTTC
CASSKDRGPGPYEQYF
>TRBD2|-|TRBV7-9|TRBJ2-1
TGTGCCAGCAGCCCTGGAGGTAGCGGGGGGTACAATGAGCAGTTCTTC
CASSPGGSGGYNEQFF
>-|-|TRBV5-1|TRBJ2-1
TGCGCCAGCAGCAAGAGGGAACTCTTAAACAATGAGCAGTTCTTC
CASSKRELLNNEQFF
>TRBD2|few|TRBV11-2|TRBJ2-5
TGTGCCAGCAGCTTTCAGACGGGGGGGGCGTACCAAGAGACCCAGTACTTC
CASSFQTGGAYQETQYF
>-|many|TRBV3-1|TRBJ1-4
TGTGCCAGCAGCCGACAAGGAAAACTGTTTTTT
CASSRQGKLFF
>TRBD1|many|TRBV7-6|TRBJ2-6
TGTGCCAGCAGCTTAGGGACAGGCACCTCTGGGGCCAACGTCCTGACTTTC
CASSLGTGTSGANVLTF
>-|-|TRBV7-9|TRBJ1-2
TGTGCCAGCAGCTTGTCGGACGGTGGCTACACCTTC
CASSLSDGGYTF
>TRBD2|-|TRBV29-1|TRBJ2-7
TGCAGCGCTGGACTAGCGGGAGTCAACAACGAGCAGTACTTC
CSAGLAGVNNEQYF
>-|many|TRBV11-2|TRBJ2-7
TGTGCCAGCAGCCTGCTAGGAAGCGGCTACGAGCAGTACTTC
CASSLLGSGYEQYF
>-|few|TRBV29-1|TRBJ2-5
TGCAGCGTTGAAGCGTCGGGGGTCCAAGAGACCCAGTACTTC
CSVEASGVQETQYF
>TRBD2|-|TRBV2|TRBJ2-3
TGTGCCAGCAGCCGATCCGGGACTAGCGTCACAGATACGCAGTATTTT
CASSRSGTSVTDTQYF
>-|many|TRBV6-5|TRBJ2-7
TGTGCCAGCAGTTACACCTCGGCAGGGGTCGAGCAGTACTTC
CASSYTSAGVEQYF
>-|many|TRBV29-1|TRBJ2-1
TGCAGCGTTGTCGGCTGGCAGGATGAGCAGTTCTTC
CSVVGWQDEQFF
>TRBD2|many|TRBV28|TRBJ2-3
TGTGCCAGCAGTCCCGTGAAGCGGGAGTCAGATACGCAGTATTTT
CASSPVKRESDTQYF
>-|-|TRBV29-1|TRBJ2-7
TGCAGCGTTGTGACCTACGAGCAGTACTTC
CSVVTYEQYF
>-|-|TRBV20-1|TRBJ1-4
TGCAGTGCTTTTCCCTACAGGGCAACTAATGAAAAACTGTTTTTT
CSAFPYRATNEKLFF
>-|many|TRBV7-9|TRBJ2-5
TGTGCCAGCAGCAACGAAGAGACCCAGTACTTC
CASSNEETQYF
>-|-|TRBV20-1|TRBJ2-1
TGCAGTGCCTCTGTCTACAATGAGCAGTTCTTC
CSASVYNEQFF
>-|few|TRBV6-4|TRBJ2-2
TGTGCCAGCAGTGACTTGGGATCGGGGGCCGCGAACACCGGGGAGCTGTTTTTT
CASSDLGSGAANTGELFF
>-|many|TRBV3-1|TRBJ2-3
TGTGCCAGCAGCCAAGAGAGAACAGGGTCCCCAGATACGCAGTATTTT
CASSQERTGSPDTQYF